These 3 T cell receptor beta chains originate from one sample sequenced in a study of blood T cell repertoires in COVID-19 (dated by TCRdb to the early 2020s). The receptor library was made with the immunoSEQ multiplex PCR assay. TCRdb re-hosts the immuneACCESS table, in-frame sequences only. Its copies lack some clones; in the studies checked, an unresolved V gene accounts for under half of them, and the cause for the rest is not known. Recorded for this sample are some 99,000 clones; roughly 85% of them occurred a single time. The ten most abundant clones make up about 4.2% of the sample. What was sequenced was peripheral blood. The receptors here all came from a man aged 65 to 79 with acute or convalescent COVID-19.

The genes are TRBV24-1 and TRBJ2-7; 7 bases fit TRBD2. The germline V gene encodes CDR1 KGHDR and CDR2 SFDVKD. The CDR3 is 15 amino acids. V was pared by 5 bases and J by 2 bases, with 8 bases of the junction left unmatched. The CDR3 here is CATSVATSETYEQYV. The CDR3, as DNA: TGTGCCACCAGTGTAGCTACTAGCGAGACCTACGAGCAGTACGTC.

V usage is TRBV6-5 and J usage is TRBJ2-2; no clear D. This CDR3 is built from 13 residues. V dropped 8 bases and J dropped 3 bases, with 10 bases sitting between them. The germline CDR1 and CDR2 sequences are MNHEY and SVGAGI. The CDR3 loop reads CASSVSDTGELFF. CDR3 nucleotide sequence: TGTGCCAGCTCGGTCTCGGACACCGGGGAGCTGTTTTTT.

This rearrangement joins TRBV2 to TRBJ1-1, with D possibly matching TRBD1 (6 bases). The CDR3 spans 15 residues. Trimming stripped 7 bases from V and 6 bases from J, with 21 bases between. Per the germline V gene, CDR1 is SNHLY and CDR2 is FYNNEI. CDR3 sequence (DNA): TGTGCCAGCACACCGATGCGACAGGTCTCCTCTGAAGCTTTCTTT. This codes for CASTPMRQVSSEAFF.